This T cell receptor (beta chain) stems from a study of cytomegalovirus exposure and HLA in healthy donors. The overall study: Early release data held some 79 million unique TCRs from HLA-typed donors. Study-wide results and limits: In vitro work confirmed that three CMV-associated chains recognize CMV antigens. Later analysis associated a missense DCLRE1C variant with TCR beta V- and J-gene trimming.

This CDR3 spans 13 amino acids. The germline CDR1 and CDR2 sequences are SSHAT and FNYEAQ (reference sequence). Vbeta (60) and Jbeta (13) primers were used in the PCR. Clones were sequenced by immunoSEQ multiplex PCR, and TCRdb holds only the in-frame ones, with some missing. This sample has about 150,000 clones, with approximately 9% found just once. To note about this clone: Its specificity is not known. Sequence at one end of the junction differs from germline and may be a read error.

Sequencing was carried out using PBMCs. The rearrangement joins TRBV7-7 to TRBJ2-5; TRBD1 is a possible D gene (6 bases). This receptor was identified in a woman aged 40 to 50 in good health and CMV-seropositive. The CDR3 loop is CASSLDGQLPSHF. The CDR3 DNA reads TGTGCCAGCAGCTTAGATGGACAGCTTCCATCCCACTTC.